A selection of T cell receptor beta chains follows, all from one sample in a study of vaccination effects on CD4 cells after COVID-19. No antigen has been identified for these receptors. The data were produced by immunoSEQ multiplex PCR, yet TCRdb's version contains in-frame clones alone and is incomplete. This sample has 20,000 to 30,000 clones; approximately 80% occur once, and the top ten carry about 19%. This specimen was CD4+ T cells from PBMCs cultured with HCoV-NL63 spike peptides, taken before COVID-19 vaccination. These receptors were obtained from a human donor who had a prior SARS-CoV-2 infection. Both conserved end residues are part of each CDR3. D genes are given only for firm matches. Size is omitted from some rows. Given values are once, few, many or a class for expanded clones.

v_call: TRBV2
clone_size: .
d_call: .
j_call: TRBJ2-3
cdr3_aa: CASSPILSTDTQYF
cdr3_nt: TGTGCCAGCAGTCCGATCCTTAGCACAGATACGCAGTATTTT

v_call: TRBV5-1
clone_size: .
d_call: TRBD2
j_call: TRBJ2-3
cdr3_aa: CASSLGLAPTDTQYF
cdr3_nt: TGCGCCAGCAGCTTGGGACTAGCTCCCACAGATACGCAGTATTTT

v_call: TRBV7-9
clone_size: .
d_call: .
j_call: TRBJ1-2
cdr3_aa: CASSSVRGPNGYTF
cdr3_nt: TGTGCCAGCAGCTCAGTTCGGGGGCCCAATGGCTACACCTTC

v_call: TRBV30
clone_size: .
d_call: .
j_call: TRBJ2-1
cdr3_aa: CAWNEGVGYNEQFF
cdr3_nt: TGTGCCTGGAACGAGGGGGTTGGCTACAATGAGCAGTTCTTC

v_call: TRBV7-9
clone_size: .
d_call: .
j_call: TRBJ2-5
cdr3_aa: CASSSGGETQYF
cdr3_nt: TGTGCCAGCAGTTCCGGGGGTGAGACCCAGTACTTC

v_call: TRBV21-1
clone_size: .
d_call: .
j_call: TRBJ1-4
cdr3_aa: CASSKDKVLNEKLFF
cdr3_nt: TGTGCCAGCAGCAAAGATAAGGTCTTGAATGAAAAACTGTTTTTT

v_call: TRBV6-6
clone_size: .
d_call: .
j_call: TRBJ1-4
cdr3_aa: CASVRGGLGANEKLFF
cdr3_nt: TGTGCCAGCGTCAGAGGGGGGTTGGGGGCTAATGAAAAACTGTTTTTT

v_call: TRBV19
clone_size: .
d_call: .
j_call: TRBJ2-3
cdr3_aa: CASSRGSPFTDTQYF
cdr3_nt: TGTGCCAGTAGTCGTGGCAGCCCATTCACAGATACGCAGTATTTT

v_call: TRBV6-5
clone_size: .
d_call: .
j_call: TRBJ1-1
cdr3_aa: CASSYREGRGAFF
cdr3_nt: TGTGCCAGCAGTTACCGTGAAGGGAGGGGAGCTTTCTTT

v_call: TRBV4-1
clone_size: .
d_call: .
j_call: TRBJ2-5
cdr3_aa: CASSQEETQYF
cdr3_nt: TGCGCCAGCAGCCAAGAAGAGACCCAGTACTTC

v_call: TRBV11-3
clone_size: .
d_call: .
j_call: TRBJ2-3
cdr3_aa: CASSLVAEGDTQYF
cdr3_nt: TGTGCCAGCAGCTTAGTAGCGGAGGGAGATACGCAGTATTTT

v_call: TRBV4-3
clone_size: .
d_call: TRBD1
j_call: TRBJ2-1
cdr3_aa: CASSQEWDREIYEQFF
cdr3_nt: TGCGCCAGCAGCCAAGAATGGGACAGGGAAATCTATGAGCAGTTCTTC

v_call: TRBV28
clone_size: .
d_call: .
j_call: TRBJ2-3
cdr3_aa: CASLSPLMGAGTDTQYF
cdr3_nt: TGTGCCAGCCTGTCTCCCTTGATGGGGGCCGGCACAGATACGCAGTATTTT

v_call: TRBV5-4
clone_size: .
d_call: .
j_call: TRBJ2-1
cdr3_aa: CASSLGRSGNEQFF
cdr3_nt: TGTGCCAGCAGCTTGGGAAGGAGCGGCAATGAGCAGTTCTTC

v_call: TRBV5-1
clone_size: .
d_call: .
j_call: TRBJ1-2
cdr3_aa: CASSLVGANYGYTF
cdr3_nt: TGCGCCAGCAGCTTGGTCGGAGCTAACTATGGCTACACCTTC

v_call: TRBV5-4
clone_size: .
d_call: TRBD1
j_call: TRBJ1-4
cdr3_aa: CASRNQGDSEKLFF
cdr3_nt: TGTGCCAGCAGGAACCAGGGGGACAGTGAAAAACTGTTTTTT

v_call: TRBV7-2
clone_size: .
d_call: .
j_call: TRBJ1-2
cdr3_aa: CASSLARGQGYGYTF
cdr3_nt: TGTGCCAGCAGCTTAGCCCGGGGGCAAGGCTATGGCTACACCTTC

v_call: TRBV7-2
clone_size: .
d_call: TRBD2
j_call: TRBJ2-7
cdr3_aa: CASSPRLAGGEEQYF
cdr3_nt: TGTGCCAGCAGCCCGAGACTAGCCGGGGGGGAGGAGCAGTACTTC

v_call: TRBV9
clone_size: .
d_call: .
j_call: TRBJ2-1
cdr3_aa: CASSVGPYNEQFF
cdr3_nt: TGTGCCAGCAGCGTAGGGCCCTACAATGAGCAGTTCTTC

v_call: TRBV9
clone_size: .
d_call: .
j_call: TRBJ2-7
cdr3_aa: CASSAGSRRTEQYF
cdr3_nt: TGTGCCAGCAGCGCAGGGTCACGCCGGACCGAGCAGTACTTC

v_call: TRBV2
clone_size: few
d_call: TRBD2
j_call: TRBJ2-5
cdr3_aa: CASSYLLAEETQYF
cdr3_nt: TGTGCCAGCAGTTATCTCCTAGCGGAAGAGACCCAGTACTTC

v_call: TRBV2
clone_size: .
d_call: .
j_call: TRBJ2-3
cdr3_aa: CASSEKTGQDTQYF
cdr3_nt: TGTGCCAGCAGTGAAAAAACAGGGCAAGATACGCAGTATTTT

v_call: TRBV7-9
clone_size: few
d_call: .
j_call: TRBJ1-2
cdr3_aa: CASSLAYREGGYGYTF
cdr3_nt: TGTGCCAGCAGCTTAGCATACAGGGAAGGGGGATATGGCTACACCTTC

v_call: TRBV3-1/TRBV3-2
clone_size: once
d_call: TRBD1
j_call: TRBJ2-7
cdr3_aa: CASSHPGQGLNEQYF
cdr3_nt: TGTGCCAGCAGCCATCCGGGACAGGGGCTTAACGAGCAGTACTTC

v_call: TRBV5-4
clone_size: .
d_call: .
j_call: TRBJ2-1
cdr3_aa: CASRIDSYNEQFF
cdr3_nt: TGTGCCAGCAGAATTGACAGTTACAATGAGCAGTTCTTC

v_call: TRBV5-4
clone_size: few
d_call: .
j_call: TRBJ2-3
cdr3_aa: CASSSKTTDTQYF
cdr3_nt: TGTGCCAGCAGTTCCAAGACAACGGATACGCAGTATTTT

v_call: TRBV15
clone_size: .
d_call: .
j_call: TRBJ2-7
cdr3_aa: CATSRLGAQGYEQYF
cdr3_nt: TGTGCCACCAGCAGACTAGGGGCCCAAGGATACGAGCAGTACTTC

v_call: TRBV18
clone_size: .
d_call: .
j_call: TRBJ2-3
cdr3_aa: CASSPLPSATSTDTQYF
cdr3_nt: TGTGCCAGCTCACCACTGCCGAGCGCCACTAGCACAGATACGCAGTATTTT

v_call: TRBV6-5
clone_size: .
d_call: TRBD1
j_call: TRBJ2-3
cdr3_aa: CASSYSPTGVDTQYF
cdr3_nt: TGTGCCAGCAGTTACTCACCGACAGGGGTTGATACGCAGTATTTT

v_call: TRBV6-4
clone_size: .
d_call: TRBD1
j_call: TRBJ1-1
cdr3_aa: CASNIGTGELNTEAFF
cdr3_nt: TGTGCCAGCAACATCGGGACAGGGGAGCTGAACACTGAAGCTTTCTTT

v_call: TRBV6-4
clone_size: .
d_call: TRBD2
j_call: TRBJ2-3
cdr3_aa: CASSVAGGATDTQYF
cdr3_nt: TGTGCCAGCAGTGTAGCGGGAGGCGCCACAGATACGCAGTATTTT

v_call: TRBV6-2/TRBV6-3
clone_size: few
d_call: .
j_call: TRBJ2-1
cdr3_aa: CASSLYSSVYNEQFF
cdr3_nt: TGTGCCAGCAGTTTATACTCCTCGGTTTACAATGAGCAGTTCTTC

v_call: TRBV5-4
clone_size: once
d_call: .
j_call: TRBJ1-1
cdr3_aa: CASSLGYVNTEAFF
cdr3_nt: TGTGCCAGCAGCTTGGGGTACGTGAACACTGAAGCTTTCTTT

v_call: TRBV2
clone_size: few
d_call: .
j_call: TRBJ1-1
cdr3_aa: CASSDIEDTEAFF
cdr3_nt: TGTGCCAGCAGTGATATAGAGGACACTGAAGCTTTCTTT

v_call: TRBV5-1
clone_size: .
d_call: TRBD1
j_call: TRBJ2-3
cdr3_aa: CASSPNTGQGMTDTQYF
cdr3_nt: TGCGCCAGCAGCCCCAACACGGGACAGGGGATGACAGATACGCAGTATTTT

v_call: TRBV6-6
clone_size: once
d_call: .
j_call: TRBJ2-3
cdr3_aa: CASTGFFADTQYF
cdr3_nt: TGTGCCAGCACAGGGTTCTTTGCAGATACGCAGTATTTT

v_call: TRBV6-5
clone_size: few
d_call: .
j_call: TRBJ2-2
cdr3_aa: CASSPRGRVTGELFF
cdr3_nt: TGTGCCAGCAGTCCTAGGGGCAGGGTCACCGGGGAGCTGTTTTTT

v_call: TRBV10-3
clone_size: once
d_call: .
j_call: TRBJ1-2
cdr3_aa: CAISELQGRDYGYTF
cdr3_nt: TGTGCCATCAGTGAGCTCCAGGGGCGAGACTATGGCTACACCTTC

v_call: TRBV2
clone_size: few
d_call: .
j_call: TRBJ2-1
cdr3_aa: CASRADLNEQFF
cdr3_nt: TGTGCCAGCAGGGCAGATCTTAATGAGCAGTTCTTC

v_call: TRBV5-1
clone_size: .
d_call: TRBD1
j_call: TRBJ2-1
cdr3_aa: CASNLDRGGNNEQFF
cdr3_nt: TGCGCCAGCAACTTAGACAGGGGGGGAAACAATGAGCAGTTCTTC

v_call: TRBV6-5
clone_size: .
d_call: TRBD1
j_call: TRBJ1-2
cdr3_aa: CASSYSTGTANYGYTF
cdr3_nt: TGTGCCAGCAGTTACTCGACAGGGACAGCTAACTATGGCTACACCTTC

v_call: TRBV27
clone_size: .
d_call: TRBD2
j_call: TRBJ2-3
cdr3_aa: CASSPGLAGGTDTQYF
cdr3_nt: TGTGCCAGCAGTCCGGGACTAGCGGGGGGCACAGATACGCAGTATTTT